This is a list of T cell receptor beta chains from one sample in a study of blood T cell repertoires in COVID-19. This table comes from immunoSEQ multiplex PCR, and its TCRdb copy is limited to in-frame clones, with some not included. In the table there are over 100,000 clones, approximately 86% of which are singletons. What was sequenced was peripheral blood. The source of these receptors is a man in his forties with acute or convalescent COVID-19. The conserved cysteine and the conserved F or W are not part of the CDR3 here. Clone size appears in some rows only: once, few, many, or a class for an expanded clone.

>TRBJ1-6|TRBV7-2|.
ATDTGDAVSPLH
>TRBJ1-1|TRBV5-1|.
ASSLKQGAEAF
>TRBJ2-1|TRBV5-1|.
ASSRDSTWVSYNEQF
>TRBJ1-2|TRBV30|.
AWSVRNYGYT
>TRBJ1-2|TRBV5-1|.
ASSLDRANYGYT
>TRBJ1-5|TRBV6-5|.
ASSYSFWPQH
>TRBJ1-1|TRBV3-1/TRBV3-2|.
ASSPRGAPNTEAF
>TRBJ1-2|TRBV6-5|few
ASKSSGQGMGYT
>TRBJ2-6|TRBV21-1|.
ASWTGSGANVLT
>TRBJ1-2|TRBV6-6|.
ASSYSGNYGYT
>TRBJ1-4|TRBV7-6|.
ASSWGQAHTGGGEKLF
>TRBJ2-1|TRBV19|.
ASSFRDYGYNEQF
>TRBJ2-1|TRBV7-7|once
ASSNLTSGLNEQF
>TRBJ2-2|TRBV11-3|.
ASSLGTGYTGELF
>TRBJ1-2|TRBV10-3|.
AIRGQSKNYGYT
>TRBJ2-3|TRBV30|.
AWSGSADTQY
>TRBJ1-6|TRBV18|.
ASSDRGSPLH
>TRBJ2-5|TRBV12-3/TRBV12-4|.
ASRTQETQY
>TRBJ1-2|TRBV9|.
ASSPNAERFYGYT
>TRBJ2-5|TRBV19|.
ASSLLATQETQY
>TRBJ1-2|TRBV14|.
ASSRDRANYGYT
>TRBJ2-6|TRBV7-3|.
ASSLKQAGANVLT
>TRBJ1-1|TRBV6-5|.
ASSRDTSEAF
>TRBJ1-2|TRBV18|.
ASSPLSGTGNYGYT
>TRBJ2-7|TRBV5-4|few
ASSLEPIYEQY
>TRBJ1-2|TRBV27|.
ASSSYRGLHYGYT
>TRBJ2-5|TRBV4-1|.
ASSQPAGGQYQETQY
>TRBJ1-2|TRBV5-4|.
ASSLRAGGYGYT
>TRBJ2-5|TRBV6-1|.
ASSDLAGVSETQY
>TRBJ1-3|TRBV9|once
ASSLPGGTIY
>TRBJ1-5|TRBV18|.
ASSPGRGMQPQH
>TRBJ2-5|TRBV12-3/TRBV12-4|.
ASKLEETQY
>TRBJ1-2|TRBV14|.
ASSREAWAGNYGYT
>TRBJ1-5|TRBV6-6|.
ASRPGQGSQPQH
>TRBJ2-7|TRBV10-2|few
ASRISGWYEQY
>TRBJ1-3|TRBV4-2|.
ASSQPGQGGSGNTIY
>TRBJ2-5|TRBV5-4|.
ASSLKGLAGETQY
>TRBJ1-4|TRBV18|.
ASSDRATNEKLF
>TRBJ2-5|TRBV29-1|once
SGRTGWGETQY
>TRBJ1-2|TRBV2|.
ASSEGAAVYGYT
>TRBJ1-1|TRBV29-1|.
SGSRDRGYTEAF